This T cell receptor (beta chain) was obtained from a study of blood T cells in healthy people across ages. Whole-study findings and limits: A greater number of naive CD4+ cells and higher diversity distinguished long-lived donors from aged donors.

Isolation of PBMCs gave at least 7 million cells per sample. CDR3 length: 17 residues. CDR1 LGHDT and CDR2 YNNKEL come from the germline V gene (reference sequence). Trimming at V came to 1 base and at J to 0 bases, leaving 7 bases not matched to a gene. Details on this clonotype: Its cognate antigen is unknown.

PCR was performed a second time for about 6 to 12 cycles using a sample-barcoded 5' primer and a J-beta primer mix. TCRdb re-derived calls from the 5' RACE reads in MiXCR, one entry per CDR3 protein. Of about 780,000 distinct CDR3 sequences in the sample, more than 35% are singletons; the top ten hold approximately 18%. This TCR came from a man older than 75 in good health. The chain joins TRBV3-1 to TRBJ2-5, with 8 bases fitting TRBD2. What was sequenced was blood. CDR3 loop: CASSQGRTSRYQETQYF. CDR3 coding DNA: TGTGCCAGCAGCCAAGGCCGGACTAGCCGTTACCAAGAGACCCAGTACTTC.